The 32 T cell receptor beta chains in this list originate from one sample, sequenced in a study of neurological immune-mediated disorders. Time point given: longitudinal time-point 2. A single record per CDR3 protein comes from TCRdb applying MiXCR to the 5' RACE reads. The data hold tens of thousands of distinct CDR3 sequences, with around 13% observed a single time. Sequencing was performed on PBMCs. These receptor sequences come from a female donor with HTLV-1-associated myelopathy (HAM/TSP).

The sample holds many counts of this clonotype. The gene calls are TRBV5-5 and TRBJ2-5; TRBD2 agrees at 8 bases. Germline V lookup: CDR1 SGHKS, CDR2 YYEKEE (reference sequence). The V segment lost 6 bases and the J segment 2 bases; nucleotides outside the gene matches: 9. The CDR3 length is 15 residues. CDR3: CASTRSGGIQETQYF. DNA for the CDR3: TGTGCCAGCACCCGGAGCGGGGGCATACAAGAGACCCAGTACTTC.

This clonotype has ten or more counts. V gene TRBV21-1 combines with J gene TRBJ2-7; the D segment call TRBD1 is taken from the table without a DNA check. TRBV21-1 is marked as a pseudogene. This CDR3 contains 13 residues. CDR3 amino acids: CASNRDVTYEQYF. As DNA, the CDR3 is TGTGCCAGCAACCGGGACGTTACCTACGAGCAGTACTTC.

This clonotype was counted ten times or more. The chain employs TRBV15 and TRBJ2-3, with D hard to call. The germline V and J ends were trimmed by 0 bases and 5 bases, with 9 bases remaining between them. This CDR3 spans 14 amino acids. Looked up from germline, CDR1 is LNHNV and CDR2 is YYDKDF (reference sequence). CDR3 DNA sequence: TGTGCCACCAGCAGAGATCCGAGTGGAGATACGCAGTATTTT. Translating gives CATSRDPSGDTQYF.

This clonotype showed up just a few times. The V gene is TRBV7-9, the J gene TRBJ2-2; D could derive from TRBD1 or TRBD2 (5 bases each). Trimming pared 3 bases from V and 6 bases from J, leaving 8 bases between. CDR3 length: 13 residues. Germline CDR1 SEHNR, CDR2 FQNEAQ (reference sequence). CDR3 DNA: TGTGCCAGCAGCTTGCCGGGGCCCGGGGAGCTGTTTTTT. This translates into CASSLPGPGELFF. Using reference TRBV7-9 and TRBJ2-2 for the parts outside the CDR3, the full variable domain is DTGVSQNPRHKITKRGQNVTFRCDPISEHNRLYWYRQTLGQGPEFLTYFQNEAQLEKSRLLSDRFSAERPKGSFSTLEIQRTEQGDSAMYLCASSLPGPGELFFGEGSRLTVL.

This clonotype was recorded at least ten times. V usage is TRBV5-6 and J usage is TRBJ2-7; weak D call: TRBD1 (7 bases). Germline V gives CDR1 SGHDT, CDR2 YYEEEE. The germline V and J ends were trimmed by 4 bases and 2 bases, with 22 bases remaining between them. The CDR3 length is 17 residues. CDR3 residues: CASSPGGDRLPTYEQYF. In nucleotides, the CDR3 is TGTGCCAGCAGCCCTGGCGGGGACAGACTTCCCACCTACGAGCAGTACTTC.

This clonotype was seen ten or more times. The chain joins TRBV5-1 to TRBJ2-3; 9 positions agree with TRBD2. J gave up 2 bases and V 7 bases, and 5 bases lay outside the gene matches. This CDR3 contains 14 residues. Germline V gene data show CDR1 as SGHRS and CDR2 as YFSETQ. Here the CDR3 DNA reads TGCGCCAGCCAGGGACTAGCTTTCACAGATACGCAGTATTTT. Translated, it gives CASQGLAFTDTQYF.

This clonotype was seen repeatedly, ten times or more. This chain links TRBV7-2 with TRBJ2-7; tentative D call: TRBD2 (6 bases). CDR1 is SGHTA, CDR2 FQGNSA, per germline. Trimming cost V 1 base and J 2 bases, with 9 bases left between them. The CDR3 is 14 residues long. The DNA of the CDR3 is TGTGCCAGCAGCTTAGTCGGCGGGACCTACGAGCAGTACTTC. Translated, it gives CASSLVGGTYEQYF.

This clonotype was counted many times. The rearrangement joins TRBV14 to TRBJ2-7; D tentatively fits TRBD1 or TRBD2 (5 bases each). The V and J ends lost 0 bases and 6 bases respectively, with 18 bases between them. The CDR3 extends over 16 amino acids. Germline V CDR1 and CDR2: SGHDN, FVKESK. CDR3 region: CASSQDQGRTPGEQYF. The CDR3 DNA sequence: TGTGCCAGCAGCCAAGATCAGGGCAGGACTCCGGGCGAGCAGTACTTC.

This clonotype was seen a handful of times. This chain links TRBV29-1 with TRBJ2-7; D is ambiguous. Deletions cut 4 bases from V and 4 bases from J, with 20 bases between. Germline V CDR1 and CDR2: SQVTM, ANQGSEA. The CDR3 consists of 15 residues. The CDR3 region has the DNA TGCAGCGTTGTGAGACGGGCAGGTAAAAAATACGAGCAGTACTTC. Translating gives CSVVRRAGKKYEQYF.

The chain combines TRBV5-1 with TRBJ2-6; unclear D gene. The germline V gene has CDR1 SGHRS and CDR2 YFSETQ. Trimming took 3 bases from V and 2 from J, leaving 9 bases between them. There are 15 residues in the CDR3. CDR3 DNA: TGCGCCAGCAGCTCCCCGGGTACTGGGGCCAACGTCCTGACTTTC. Encoded protein: CASSSPGTGANVLTF. The full variable domain, in which reference TRBV5-1 and TRBJ2-6 provide the parts outside the CDR3, is KAGVTQTPRYLIKTRGQQVTLSCSPISGHRSVSWYQQTPGQGLQFLFEYFSETQRNKGNFPGRFSGRQFSNSRSEMNVSTLELGDSALYLCASSSPGTGANVLTFGAGSRLTVL.

For this clonotype: Just one base apart from a much larger clone, this may be a read error. The chain couples TRBV3-1 to TRBJ2-5; 7 bases line up with TRBD2. This CDR3 has 14 amino acids. V shed 3 bases and J 2 bases; nucleotides not matched to a gene: 3. Germline values: CDR1 LGHDT, CDR2 YNNKEL (reference sequence). The CDR3 here is CASSQMGGQETQYF. CDR3 nucleotide sequence: TGTGCCAGCAGCCAGATGGGGGGGCAAGAGACCCAGTACTTC.

Ten or more counts support this clonotype. V usage is TRBV29-1 and J usage is TRBJ2-1, with unresolved D. Trimming left V 6 bases short and J 8 bases short, with 11 bases between. CDR3 length: 11 amino acids. Germline V lookup: CDR1 SQVTM, CDR2 ANQGSEA. The CDR3 coding sequence is TGCAGCGTCGGAATAAGCGATGAGCAGTTCTTC. Translation gives CSVGISDEQFF.

DNA for the CDR3: TGTGCCAGCAGCTTGAGGGGGAACAGGAATGAGCAGTTCTTC. Translating it yields CASSLRGNRNEQFF. The genes are TRBV5-6 and TRBJ2-1; D perhaps matches TRBD1 (6 bases). The V gene's germline CDR1 is SGHDT and CDR2 YYEEEE. V gave up 1 base and J gave up 7 bases, with 12 bases separating them. This CDR3 has 14 residues.

This clonotype was recorded at least ten times. CDR3 bases: TGTGCCAGCAGCTTAGATCCCCTCAGCGGGGGGTATACGCAGTATTTT. It is translated as CASSLDPLSGGYTQYF. This rearrangement joins TRBV11-2 to TRBJ2-3; 9 positions agree with TRBD2. Germline assignment: CDR1 SGHAT and CDR2 FQNNGV. CDR3 length: 16 amino acids. With V trimmed by 0 bases and J by 7 bases, 8 bases remained unmatched.

This clonotype was picked up many times. V and J are TRBV7-2 and TRBJ2-3; 7 nucleotides agree with TRBD1. Germline V CDR1 and CDR2: SGHTA, FQGNSA. The V segment lost 4 bases and the J segment 0 bases; nucleotides outside the gene matches: 4. This CDR3 spans 15 amino acids. For the CDR3, the DNA is TGTGCCAGCAGCTCTCGACAGGGTAGCACAGATACGCAGTATTTT. Amino acids: CASSSRQGSTDTQYF.

This clonotype was detected many times. The V and J genes are TRBV6-2 or TRBV6-3 and TRBJ2-1; 12 nucleotides align to TRBD1. CDR1 and CDR2 from the germline V gene are MNHEY and SVGEGT. This CDR3 region has 18 residues. V shed 2 bases, J shed 5 bases, and the junction held 10 bases outside the gene matches. The CDR3 region has the DNA TGTGCCAGCAGTTACCGGGACAGGGGGCCGTTCAAGGACAATGAGCAGTTCTTC. Protein: CASSYRDRGPFKDNEQFF.

This clonotype was observed at least ten times. The V and J genes are TRBV3-1 and TRBJ1-4; D gene unclear. This CDR3 is 11 amino acids long. Germline assignment: CDR1 LGHDT and CDR2 YNNKEL (reference sequence). V was shortened by 3 bases and J by 7 bases, with 3 bases between the two germline ends. This chain's CDR3 is CASSQSEKLFF. CDR3 DNA sequence: TGTGCCAGCAGCCAGAGTGAAAAACTGTTTTTT.

This clonotype came up a few times. The chain combines TRBV12-3 or TRBV12-4 with TRBJ1-1, with 11 nucleotides matching TRBD1. With V trimmed by 3 bases and J by 4 bases, 1 base remained unmatched. CDR3 size: 14 residues. The CDR3 loop reads CASSLGQGVTEAFF. CDR3 DNA sequence: TGTGCCAGCAGTTTGGGACAGGGGGTCACTGAAGCTTTCTTT.

This clonotype was counted at least ten times. The CDR3: CSAKGGVNYGYTF. CDR3 DNA: TGCAGTGCTAAAGGGGGGGTCAATTATGGCTACACCTTC. The genes are TRBV20-1 and TRBJ1-2; the D gene is possibly TRBD1 (6 bases). V was clipped by 4 bases and J by 5 bases, with 14 bases between them. Germline lookup yields CDR1 DFQATT and CDR2 SNEGSKA (reference sequence). This CDR3 spans 13 amino acids.

The table lists this clonotype with many counts. The chain links TRBV27 to TRBJ1-5; TRBD1 is a possible D gene (6 bases). This CDR3 is built from 14 residues. The germline CDR1 and CDR2 sequences are MNHEY and SMNVEV (reference sequence). Trimming pared 3 bases from V and 3 bases from J, leaving 9 bases between. CDR3 coding DNA: TGTGCCAGCAGTTTTCAGGGGAACAATCAGCCCCAGCATTTT. This encodes CASSFQGNNQPQHF.

The chain combines TRBV7-2 with TRBJ2-7; 8 bases are shared with TRBD1. From germline, CDR1 is SGHTA and CDR2 FQGNSA. V dropped 0 bases and J dropped 5; count of bases not matched to a gene: 9. The CDR3 totals 16 residues. CDR3 region: CASSLAGRGRLDEQYF. CDR3 coding DNA: TGTGCCAGCAGCTTAGCGGGCAGGGGGCGTCTGGACGAGCAGTACTTC.

At least ten counts were recorded for this clonotype. V gene TRBV15 combines with J gene TRBJ2-6, with D perhaps TRBD1 (5 bases). This CDR3 is built from 15 residues. The V gene's germline CDR1 is LNHNV and CDR2 YYDKDF (reference sequence). V lost 3 bases and J 2 bases, leaving 8 bases between the germline ends. CDR3 nucleotide sequence: TGTGCCACCAGCAGGCGCAGGGCTGGGGCCAACGTCCTGACTTTC. Its translation is CATSRRRAGANVLTF.

The chain joins TRBV9 to TRBJ2-2; unclear D gene. The CDR3 length is 14 residues. V was shortened by 4 bases and J by 1 base, with 8 bases between the two germline ends. Germline V gene sequence: CDR1 SGDLS, CDR2 YYNGEE. The CDR3 sequence is CASSPSMNTGELFF. CDR3 sequence (DNA): TGTGCCAGCAGCCCATCGATGAACACCGGGGAGCTGTTTTTT.

This clonotype was observed many times. This chain joins TRBV28 and TRBJ1-4; D is undetermined. Trimming left V 4 bases short and J 6 bases short, with 12 bases between. This CDR3 contains 14 residues. In germline, CDR1 is MDHEN, CDR2 SYDVKM. The DNA for the CDR3 is TGTGCCAGCAGTTCCACGGGTTGGGATGAAAAACTGTTTTTT. This codes for CASSSTGWDEKLFF. The full variable domain, rest sourced from reference TRBV28 and TRBJ1-4, is DVKVTQSSRYLVKRTGEKVFLECVQDMDHENMFWYRQDPGLGLRLIYFSYDVKMKEKGDIPEGYSVSREKKERFSLILESASTNQTSMYLCASSSTGWDEKLFFGSGTQLSVL.

The V gene is TRBV20-1, the J gene TRBJ1-5; 7 bases are a match to TRBD1. The CDR3 consists of 15 residues. Per the germline V gene, CDR1 is DFQATT and CDR2 is SNEGSKA (reference sequence). V lost 5 bases and J lost 2; bases outside the gene matches: 9. The CDR3 loop is CSARRQGSGNQPQHF. CDR3 nucleotides: TGCAGTGCTCGAAGACAGGGCTCGGGCAATCAGCCCCAGCATTTT.

This clonotype was counted at least ten times. This sequence joins TRBV10-3 and TRBJ1-1; D might be TRBD1 (6 bases). The CDR3 contains 15 residues. V lost 6 bases, J lost 0 bases, and 14 bases lay in between. Germline V CDR1 and CDR2: ENHRY, SYGVKD. CDR3: CAIRPQGRMNTEAFF. CDR3 DNA sequence: TGTGCCATCAGGCCCCAGGGGCGCATGAACACTGAAGCTTTCTTT.

This clonotype is judged medium-sized. The V and J genes are TRBV6-5 and TRBJ2-2; D unresolved. V lost 6 bases to trimming and J lost 7 bases, with 12 bases between them. Germline CDR1 reads MNHEY; CDR2 reads SVGAGI. This CDR3 comprises 13 residues. This CDR3 is CASRDIEIGELFF. The CDR3 DNA reads as TGTGCCAGCAGGGATATTGAGATCGGGGAGCTGTTTTTT.

The sample holds many counts of this clonotype. CDR3 sequence: CARSSGKDSGANVLTF. The CDR3 bases are TGTGCCAGAAGTTCCGGGAAAGACTCTGGGGCCAACGTCCTGACTTTC. The rearrangement uses TRBV25-1 and TRBJ2-6; possibly TRBD2 for D (5 bases). The V end was cut by 9 bases, the J end by 0 bases, with 15 bases between. Germline V gene sequence: CDR1 MGHDK, CDR2 SYGVNS. The CDR3 totals 16 residues.

Ten or more counts support this clonotype. The genes are TRBV6-5 and TRBJ2-4; 8 bases fit TRBD1. In germline, CDR1 is MNHEY, CDR2 SVGAGI. V dropped 4 bases and J dropped 2; count of bases not matched to a gene: 7. The CDR3 consists of 16 residues. The CDR3 sequence is CASSSRGLSTKNIQYF. The CDR3 bases are TGTGCCAGCAGTTCCAGGGGGCTGTCAACCAAAAACATTCAGTACTTC.

This clonotype was counted ten times or more. The rearrangement joins TRBV12-3 or TRBV12-4 to TRBJ1-1; TRBD1 is a possible D gene (6 bases). V lost 6 bases to trimming and J lost 1 base, with 12 bases between them. This CDR3 has 14 amino acids. The CDR3, as DNA: TGTGCCAGCAGCCCCGACAGGAGGAACACTGAAGCTTTCTTT. Residues: CASSPDRRNTEAFF.

A word on this clonotype: The CDR3 does not end in the conserved phenylalanine or tryptophan, so this is likely a read error. V gene TRBV2 combines with J gene TRBJ1-6; D possibly corresponds to TRBD1 (5 bases). The germline V and J ends were trimmed by 3 bases and 8 bases, with 11 bases remaining between them. Germline assignment: CDR1 SNHLY and CDR2 FYNNEI. This CDR3 contains 14 residues. The CDR3 DNA is TGTGCCAGCAGTGAGGGCAGGGTCTATTCACCCCTCCACGTT. It is translated as CASSEGRVYSPLHV.

This clonotype has a count of ten or more. This sequence joins TRBV5-1 and TRBJ2-1, with a tentative D call TRBD2 (5 bases). The germline CDR1 and CDR2 sequences are SGHRS and YFSETQ. V was shortened by 1 base and J by 9 bases, with 20 bases between the two germline ends. The length of the CDR3 is 16 residues. The CDR3 loop reads CASSLNVPRGSGEQFF. The CDR3 bases are TGCGCCAGCAGCTTGAACGTCCCCCGGGGTTCGGGTGAGCAGTTCTTC.